This T cell receptor beta chain was identified in a study of cytomegalovirus exposure and HLA in healthy donors (dated by TCRdb to about 2017). In terms of the full investigation: An earlier analysis of 587 of the donors reported about 280 Gb of sequence data and 117 million unique TCR beta sequences obtained from around 170 million T cells. Approximately 330 gigabases of sequencing data and about 92 million unique TCR sequences made up an early release that covered approximately 700 HLA-typed donors. Of the approximately 400 genotyped donors, approximately 80% were placed in the genetic ancestry cluster associated with self-reported Caucasian donors. The study aimed to test whether cataloging public T cell receptors could reveal signatures of past pathogen exposure. The study profiled the T cell repertoires of under 850 subjects by immunosequencing and related them to cytomegalovirus serostatus. Along with the approximately 650-subject first cohort, a separate validation cohort of around 120 different subjects was used. To predict cytomegalovirus infection status, the study brought together high-throughput TCR immunosequencing, statistical association of individual TCRs with disease status, and machine learning. To study patterns of TCR occurrence, a later analysis re-analyzed previously published TCR beta repertoires from around 700 donors and added high-resolution HLA genotyping. Rather than using new phenotypic data, the later analysis identified candidate immune exposures from TCR beta sequences and from how often those sequences occurred across donors. An earlier analysis of 587 of the donors used high-throughput TCR beta sequencing to judge whether each TCR beta V gene segment behaved as functional or pseudogenic. Donor age, sex, ethnicity and CMV serostatus were compiled alongside the repertoire data. In a later genetic analysis, genome-wide SNP genotypes for about 55% of the roughly 670 donors were used, and that subset was treated as a discovery cohort. All discovery cohort repertoires had been generated on a single sequencing platform. Both class I and class II loci were covered by HLA typing, at four-digit resolution. The number of donors typed differed by locus, with 629-630 for A, B, C, DRB1 and DQB1, around 500 for DQA1, about 610 for DPA1, and under 490 for DPB1. Roughly five DR-DQ haplotypes were handled as single units for association and clustering, since linkage in the cohort was strong. Across 300 to 500 genotyped donors of the cohort, an average of about 240,000 unique TCR beta nucleotide sequences per donor were sequenced, and roughly 20% of those sequences were non-productive. What the research found in general, with its limitations: An earlier analysis of approximately 500 of the donors showed that most TCR beta V segments appeared in productive rearrangements either about 87% or about 30% of the time, which broadly matched IMGT annotations. Compared with equally common non-associated chains, HLA-associated TCR beta chains in a later analysis were more clonally expanded and had lower generation probabilities. Only TCR beta chains were sequenced in this cohort, and the absence of alpha or paired-chain data limited detectable features. According to a later analysis, parvovirus B19, influenza, CMV and Epstein-Barr virus appeared linked to several top co-occurrence clusters. The classifier was reported to diagnose cytomegalovirus status with high specificity and sensitivity in both the original cohort and the validation cohort. Because some donors lacked HLA typing at each locus, the association tests relied only on the typed subset. Some IMGT-functional V segments, including TRBV6-2 and TRBV6-3, could not be told apart with the 87-base-pair reads, so those segments were excluded. In a later analysis, TCR association rates were found to vary across HLA loci, with the most associated TCRs seen for DRB1 alleles and the fewest for HLA-C alleles. Three of the identified cytomegalovirus-associated TCR beta chains were confirmed in vitro to be specific for cytomegalovirus antigens. While some public TCRs were present in many individuals, most TCR sequences turned up only very rarely across donors. A total of 150 to 200 TCR beta chains were listed by the study as associated with cytomegalovirus. Correlated functional status among segregating V segments might be attributable to linkage disequilibrium, but an unknown experimental factor could not be ruled out. CMV serostatus was the only immune exposure information available for the cohort. The authors suggested that the approach could potentially be generalized to other disease states and immunological phenotypes. Some 15 rarely observed V segments, including chromosome 9 orphons, were excluded from the earlier analysis of about 610 of the donors because counts were too low. A cluster of highly shared sequence variants was judged likely to be a technical artifact of the sequencing pipeline. An association between a missense DCLRE1C variant and V-gene and J-gene trimming of TCR beta chains was found in a later genetic analysis and replicated in an independent cohort. According to a later analysis, most CMV-associated TCR beta chains appeared to be HLA-restricted, and the HLA associations seemed to be driven largely by CMV exposure. Strong co-occurrence of HLA alleles, especially DR and DQ, made assigning TCR associations to individual alleles difficult. A further reported finding was that TCR beta sequences accurately predicted the HLA-A and HLA-B alleles for most subjects in the first cohort. Presence/absence analyses assumed roughly uniform sequencing depth across donors, an assumption that may not hold. At a false discovery rate of 0.05, a later analysis linked some 17,000 TCR beta sequences to specific HLA alleles. In a later genetic analysis, fewer N-insertions in productive TCRs were reported among donors in an Asian-associated ancestry cluster than the 666-donor mean.

CDR1 and CDR2 are drawn from the germline V gene: MDHEN, SYDVKM. Relative to germline, V is 6 bases shorter and J is 11 bases shorter, with 22 bases between their ends. The CDR3 runs 14 residues from the cysteine to the phenylalanine. Kept here is only the CDR3 DNA, which spans 42 bases and is read in frame from base 1. Library construction relied on the immunoSEQ multiplex PCR assay. For the multiplex PCR, a mixture combining 60 forward primers for TCR Vbeta segments and 13 reverse primers for TCR Jbeta segments was used. The CDR3 region of rearranged TCR beta genes was amplified from genomic DNA with a multiplex PCR assay. On the Illumina HiSeq System, the amplified TCR beta libraries were sequenced as 87-base-pair reads. In the paper's pipeline: A later analysis tallied tens of millions of unique TCR beta chains across the 640 or so repertoires, and some 12 million of those chains were shared by two or more donors. To remove PCR and sequencing errors, raw reads were error-corrected and collapsed into unique sequences using a nearest-neighbor algorithm that merged closely related sequences. Alignment of CDR3 sequences to IMGT reference sequences was used to assign V, D and J gene segments. Each retained sequence needed at least a six-nucleotide match to both a V gene segment and a J gene segment. A rearrangement counted as productive if the CDR3 had no stop codons and remained in frame with V and J, and every other rearrangement counted as non-productive. CDR3 was defined by IMGT convention, running from the second conserved V-encoded cysteine to the conserved J-encoded phenylalanine. In an earlier analysis of more than 550 of the donors, sequences lacking an unambiguous match to a single V gene segment were excluded. In an earlier analysis of several hundred of the donors, V segments were called functional above 56.7% productive rearrangements and were called segregating when the between-donor standard deviation exceeded 5%. A statistical classification framework was built for diagnosing cytomegalovirus status from the catalog of TCR beta chain sequences. A later analysis assigned V and J genes by comparing TCR nucleotide sequences with IMGT/GENE-DB human TR gene sequences. The TCRdist pipeline was used in a later analysis to assign CDR3 sequences and most-parsimonious VDJ recombination scenarios. A later analysis defined each TCR beta chain by its CDR3 amino acid sequence plus V-gene family, and excluded reads lacking a unique V-gene family. As a way to deal with suspected cross-contamination and a sequencing artifact, a later analysis dropped 450 to 600 nucleotide sequences that were highly shared and had low generation probability. In a later analysis, a clonal expansion index was calculated for each public chain from normalized within-repertoire ranks of inferred template counts. A later analysis computed generation probabilities with a VDJ recombination model fitted to out-of-frame rearrangements, and checked the results against IGoR. In a later analysis, hypergeometric tests were used to score TCR-TCR, TCR-HLA and TCR-CMV co-occurrence, with a repertoire-size bias correction applied to TCR pairs. In a later analysis, false discovery rates were estimated by permuting HLA or CMV assignments 20 times. A later analysis grouped co-occurring TCRs with DBSCAN, adding TCRdist sequence similarity when clustering within HLA-allele-positive subsets. Repertoires with fewer than 30,000 or more than 120,000 public chains were left out of co-occurrence clustering, as were five repertoires with anomalous nucleotide sharing. The table comes from immuneACCESS by way of TCRdb, which keeps in-frame sequences with V and J called. Part of the clones is missing from these tables; in studies checked, under half for an unresolved V gene and the rest for unknown reasons. Clone size and the V and J calls come from that table; the DNA yielded D and trimming. The sample table records around 110,000 clones; 55% to 75% of these occur just once. Roughly 10% of the sample rests with the top ten.

For this clone: Its cognate antigen has yet to be identified. Base qualities are not at hand, and no much larger clone is one base apart.

The cohort was made up of about 670 healthy bone marrow donors. Cohort members were all nominally healthy when sampled, although unrecorded immune exposures were likely present. The donor tested CMV seropositive, placing the donor among the 250 to 300 seropositive members of the cohort. A peripheral blood sample was provided by each donor, and peripheral blood mononuclear cells were used for TCR beta sequencing. The Qiagen DNeasy Blood Extraction Kit was used to extract genomic DNA from the blood cell samples. The receptor was derived from a woman aged 40 to 50 in good health and CMV-seropositive. The chain couples TRBV28 to TRBJ1-1, with a weak D call of TRBD1 (5 bases match). Sequenced: PBMCs. The DNA sequence follows: TGTGCCAGCAGCCCCGGTGGGGGGGAGCGGTTCGCTTTCTTT. This encodes CASSPGGGERFAFF.